Each of the 21 T cell receptor beta chains below was sequenced from the same sample in a study of blood T cells in healthy people across ages. Primed by a sample-barcoded 5' primer and a J-beta primer mix, a second PCR proceeded for roughly 6 to 12 cycles. Each CDR3 protein is one row after TCRdb ran MiXCR on the 5' RACE reads. This sample has about a million distinct CDR3 sequences, with roughly 51% found just once. Sequencing was done on a sample of blood. All receptors come from a woman in her fifties or sixties in good health.

In its sample, this clonotype was seen a few times. This chain joins TRBV11-2 and TRBJ2-3; no clear D gene. Trimming shortened V by 5 bases and J by 6 bases, and 15 bases separated the two germline ends. The V gene's germline CDR1 is SGHAT and CDR2 FQNNGV. The CDR3 is made up of 14 amino acids. The CDR3 nucleotides read TGTGCCAGCAGCCCGAACCCGGGCGCCGATACGCAGTATTTT. It yields the protein CASSPNPGADTQYF.

The rearrangement joins TRBV2 to TRBJ2-7, with D perhaps TRBD2 (5 bases). Germline V CDR1 and CDR2: SNHLY, FYNNEI. The CDR3 length is 14 residues. V was cut by 6 bases and J by 6 bases, with 18 bases left in between. This chain's CDR3 is CASSRRGAGGEQYF. The CDR3 bases are TGTGCCAGCAGCCGAAGAGGCGCCGGAGGCGAGCAGTACTTC.

This chain joins TRBV20-1 and TRBJ2-7; D gene unclear. V lost 5 bases and J lost 6, with 14 bases in between. CDR1 and CDR2 from the germline V gene are DFQATT and SNEGSKA (reference sequence). The CDR3 runs to 12 residues. The CDR3 DNA reads as TGCAGTGCTCCAGCCGGGTCAGCCGAGCAGTACTTC. Protein product: CSAPAGSAEQYF.

This clonotype was counted only a few times. This sequence joins TRBV5-1 and TRBJ2-3, with D tentatively TRBD1 (6 bases). CDR1 is SGHRS and CDR2 is YFSETQ in the germline V gene. V dropped 4 bases and J dropped 3 bases, with 12 bases sitting between them. The CDR3 runs to 14 residues. The CDR3 DNA is TGCGCCAGCAGCGCCGGACAGTTAACAGATACGCAGTATTTT. Protein product: CASSAGQLTDTQYF.

This clonotype has more than one count but fewer than ten. The genes are TRBV28 and TRBJ1-1; 7 bases map to TRBD1. CDR3 length equals 14 residues. From germline, CDR1 is MDHEN and CDR2 SYDVKM. V lost 6 bases to trimming and J lost 4 bases; unmatched junction nucleotides: 8. The CDR3 nucleotides read TGTGCCAGCAGACTTGACAGGGTTGGCACTGAAGCTTTCTTT. Translating it yields CASRLDRVGTEAFF.

CDR3 region: CSVGESGGHEQYF. The CDR3 coding sequence is TGCAGCGTTGGGGAATCGGGGGGCCACGAGCAGTACTTC. J is TRBJ2-7 and V is TRBV29-1, with a tentative D call TRBD2 (7 bases). The length of the CDR3 is 13 residues. Germline V CDR1 and CDR2: SQVTM, ANQGSEA. Trimming cost V 4 bases and J 5 bases, with 15 bases left between them.

This chain's CDR3 is CATASSLSNQPQHF. In DNA form, the CDR3 reads TGTGCCACGGCGTCTTCCCTAAGCAATCAGCCCCAGCATTTT. The rearrangement uses TRBV15 and TRBJ1-5, with D unclear. Germline V lookup: CDR1 LNHNV, CDR2 YYDKDF (reference sequence). The V end lost 9 bases, the J end lost 1 base, and 13 bases lay between the germline ends. This CDR3 contains 14 residues.

The chain links TRBV5-1 to TRBJ2-3, with D tentatively TRBD2 (5 bases). This CDR3 is 16 amino acids long. V lost 0 bases, J lost 3 bases, and 14 bases lay in between. Per germline, CDR1 SGHRS and CDR2 YFSETQ. The chain's CDR3 is CASSLAPGESTDTQYF. The CDR3 DNA sequence: TGCGCCAGCAGCTTGGCCCCCGGGGAAAGTACAGATACGCAGTATTTT.

This sequence joins TRBV3-1 and TRBJ1-2, with unresolved D. Germline assignment: CDR1 LGHDT and CDR2 YNNKEL (reference sequence). This CDR3 is 13 amino acids long. Trimming removed 3 bases from V and 3 bases from J, with 8 bases in between. CDR3 residues: CASSQTDDYGYTF. Written as DNA, the CDR3 is TGTGCCAGCAGCCAGACGGACGACTATGGCTACACCTTC.

This chain links TRBV20-1 with TRBJ2-7; 10 bases line up with TRBD1. The germline gives CDR1 DFQATT, CDR2 SNEGSKA (reference sequence). V lost 1 base and J lost 3; bases outside the gene matches: 12. The CDR3 spans 17 residues. CDR3 nucleotide sequence: TGCAGTGCTAGAGGCCCACGCCGACAGGGGGCTGGCTACGAGCAGTACTTC. Translating it yields CSARGPRRQGAGYEQYF.

This clonotype was counted once. The V and J genes are TRBV20-1 and TRBJ1-6; a possible D gene is TRBD1 (5 bases). Trimming cost V 0 bases and J 8 bases, with 17 bases left between them. Germline V gives CDR1 DFQATT, CDR2 SNEGSKA (reference sequence). The CDR3 runs 16 residues. CDR3 nucleotides: TGCAGTGCTAGAGACCCACAGGTCTCCGGGGATTCACCCCTCCACTTT. Its protein product is CSARDPQVSGDSPLHF.

CDR3 loop: CAWSVSGPFRARQTQYF. CDR3 in DNA: TGTGCCTGGAGTGTTAGTGGACCCTTTCGAGCAAGGCAGACCCAGTACTTC. The chain employs TRBV30 and TRBJ2-7; D is undetermined. The J call is in doubt because the DNA end fits TRBJ2-5 better. The CDR3 has 17 residues. Per germline, CDR1 GTSNPN and CDR2 SVGIG (reference sequence).

The V call is TRBV30, the J call TRBJ1-6, with 9 bases matching TRBD1. There are 13 residues in the CDR3. The germline gives CDR1 GTSNPN, CDR2 SVGIG (reference sequence). J gave up 7 bases and V 8 bases, and 6 bases lay outside the gene matches. As DNA, the CDR3 is TGTGCCACACAGGGGGCTGGAAATTCACCCCTCCACTTT. As protein: CATQGAGNSPLHF.

The V and J genes are TRBV10-3 and TRBJ2-5; 9 nucleotides align to TRBD2. This CDR3 is 13 amino acids long. V lost 3 bases and J lost 11; bases outside the gene matches: 7. CDR1 is ENHRY and CDR2 is SYGVKD in the germline V gene. Here the CDR3 DNA reads TGTGCCATCAGTGAAAGCGGGAGGAGTGAGCAGTACTTC. This codes for CAISESGRSEQYF.

This clonotype was recorded a few times. This may stem from a read error, because a much larger clone lies one nucleotide away. This CDR3 reads CASTRLGRQYF. The CDR3, as DNA: TGTGCCAGCACCCGGTTGGGGAGGCAGTACTTC. The chain uses TRBV7-2 and TRBJ2-7; maybe TRBD2 (5 bases). The CDR3 has 11 residues. The V gene lost 7 bases and the J gene lost 9 bases, with 13 bases spanning the gap. Looked up from germline, CDR1 is SGHTA and CDR2 is FQGNSA.

The chain links TRBV15 to TRBJ2-3, with TRBD1 matching over 12 bases. Germline-derived CDR1 and CDR2 are LNHNV and YYDKDF (reference sequence). Trimming at V came to 6 bases and at J to 5 bases, leaving 6 bases not matched to a gene. CDR3 length: 15 residues. CDR3 DNA sequence: TGTGCCACCAGTTTGGGACAGGGGGCAAGAGATACGCAGTATTTT. This encodes CATSLGQGARDTQYF.

This rearrangement joins TRBV12-3 or TRBV12-4 to TRBJ1-5; D gene uncertain. CDR3 size: 15 residues. V was trimmed by 3 bases and J by 7 bases, leaving 16 bases between them. CDR3 nucleotide sequence: TGTGCCAGCAGTTTGACTCAAGGAGAAGGACAGCCCCAGCATTTT. This encodes CASSLTQGEGQPQHF.

As regards this clonotype: A much larger clone differs from this one at a single base, so this may be a read error. This chain connects TRBV12-3 or TRBV12-4 to TRBJ2-5, with TRBD2 matching 12 bases. The DNA end favors TRBJ2-7, so the J call may be wrong. The CDR3 is 14 amino acids. In DNA form, the CDR3 reads TGTGCCAGCAGCCTACTAGCGGGAGGTTGCGAGCAGTACTTC. It translates to CASSLLAGGCEQYF.

Worth noting for this clonotype: With a much larger clone just one base away, this may be a read error. The gene calls are TRBV29-1 and TRBJ2-1, with a weak D call TRBD2 (5 bases). There are 13 residues in the CDR3. Germline V gives CDR1 SQVTM, CDR2 ANQGSEA. DNA for the CDR3: TGCAGCGTGGCCCCCTACTCGGGGAATGGGCAGTTCTTC. Residues: CSVAPYSGNGQFF.

In its sample, this clonotype was seen a few times. The rearrangement uses TRBV5-1 and TRBJ2-1; 14 positions match TRBD2. The CDR3 covers 15 residues. Germline V lookup: CDR1 SGHRS, CDR2 YFSETQ. Germline trimming cut 7 bases from V and 7 bases from J; bases unmatched to any gene: 7. Here the CDR3 reads CASLAGLAGVNEQFF. The CDR3 coding sequence is TGCGCCAGCCTAGCGGGACTAGCGGGAGTTAATGAGCAGTTCTTC.

Only a few counts were recorded for this clonotype. The chain uses TRBV28 and TRBJ2-7; 7 bases are a match to TRBD1. V lost 5 bases, J lost 2 bases, and 9 bases stayed unmatched. Germline CDR1 is MDHEN and CDR2 is SYDVKM. The CDR3 loop spans 15 amino acids. This chain's CDR3 is CASSRYGTATYEQYF. CDR3 nucleotide sequence: TGTGCCAGCAGTCGATACGGGACAGCCACCTACGAGCAGTACTTC. Looking up the rest from reference TRBV28 and TRBJ2-7 gives the full variable domain: DVKVTQSSRYLVKRTGEKVFLECVQDMDHENMFWYRQDPGLGLRLIYFSYDVKMKEKGDIPEGYSVSREKKERFSLILESASTNQTSMYLCASSRYGTATYEQYFGPGTRLTVT.